Following are 29 T cell receptor beta chains from one sample sequenced in a study of blood T cell repertoires in COVID-19. Some clones are missing from TCRdb's copy, which holds only in-frame ones; the method was immunoSEQ multiplex PCR. The sample comprises about 170,000 clones, approximately 84% of which are singletons, and 2.5% to 3% rests with the top ten. Sequenced sample: peripheral blood. The receptors were gathered from a woman aged 80 or older with COVID-19, enrolled during active disease.

The J gene is TRBJ1-6, the V gene TRBV3-1 (or the pseudogene TRBV3-2), with D hard to call. The CDR3 is made up of 14 amino acids. Germline CDR1 is LGHDT and CDR2 is YNNKEL (reference sequence). Deletions cut 1 base from V and 7 bases from J, with 8 bases between. As DNA, the CDR3 is TGTGCCAGCAGCCAAGCCACCCTAAATTCACCCCTCCACTTT. This translates into CASSQATLNSPLHF.

J is TRBJ1-4 and V is TRBV4-1, with D maybe TRBD1 (5 bases). Looked up from germline, CDR1 is MGHRA and CDR2 is YSYEKL. CDR3 length: 16 amino acids. The V and J ends lost 1 base and 0 bases respectively, with 9 bases between them. In DNA, the CDR3 is TGCGCCAGCAGCCAAGCGGTAGGGGCAACTAATGAAAAACTGTTTTTT. This codes for CASSQAVGATNEKLFF.

The gene calls are TRBV27 and TRBJ2-1, with D uncertain. Germline-derived CDR1 and CDR2 are MNHEY and SMNVEV (reference sequence). This CDR3 has 15 residues. The V end lost 7 bases, the J end lost 2 bases, and 15 bases lay between the germline ends. In DNA form, the CDR3 reads TGTGCCAGCATCCCAAGGCGGAACCCCTACAATGAGCAGTTCTTC. Its protein is CASIPRRNPYNEQFF.

The chain joins TRBV9 to TRBJ1-2; possibly TRBD1 for D (5 bases). This CDR3 region has 15 residues. Germline loops: CDR1 SGDLS, CDR2 YYNGEE. V gave up 3 bases and J gave up 7 bases, with 19 bases separating them. The CDR3 coding sequence is TGTGCCAGCAGCGCGGCCGGGACCGGACTATCTGGCTACACCTTC. It yields the protein CASSAAGTGLSGYTF.

The chain links TRBV24-1 to TRBJ2-3; 8 nucleotides match TRBD1. Losses at the gene ends were 3 bases for V and 4 bases for J; bases not matched to a gene: 5. Per the germline V gene, CDR1 is KGHDR and CDR2 is SFDVKD. The CDR3 length is 15 residues. The CDR3 sequence: CATSDGDRRPDTQYF. The CDR3 DNA reads TGTGCCACCAGTGATGGGGACAGGCGGCCAGATACGCAGTATTTT.

This clone was picked up one time. The chain is built from TRBV5-5 and TRBJ2-1; TRBD1 aligns across 7 bases. CDR3 length: 16 residues. Germline CDR1 is SGHKS and CDR2 is YYEKEE (reference sequence). The V gene end was trimmed by 4 bases and the J gene end by 2 bases; junction bases not matched to a gene: 9. The CDR3 is CASSPIGGPTYNEQFF. The DNA of the CDR3 is TGTGCCAGCAGCCCCATAGGGGGCCCGACCTACAATGAGCAGTTCTTC.

The V and J genes are TRBV28 and TRBJ2-7, with D possibly TRBD2 on 5 matching bases. Trimming stripped 6 bases from V and 0 bases from J, with 9 bases between. Germline loops: CDR1 MDHEN, CDR2 SYDVKM. The CDR3 sequence is 13 residues long. The CDR3 sequence is CASRVGSSYEQYF. The CDR3 nucleotides read TGTGCCAGCAGGGTAGGGAGCTCCTACGAGCAGTACTTC.

The chain employs TRBV19 and TRBJ2-7, with 16 bases that match TRBD2. The CDR3 extends over 19 amino acids. V dropped 5 bases and J dropped 5; count of bases not matched to a gene: 15. From germline, CDR1 is LNHDA and CDR2 SQIVND (reference sequence). In DNA form, the CDR3 reads TGTGCCAGTAGTGGGGGACTAGCGGGAGGGACAGAAGTTCGGGACGAGCAGTACTTC. This gives the protein CASSGGLAGGTEVRDEQYF. Full variable domain (rest looked up from reference TRBV19 and TRBJ2-7): DGGITQSPKYLFRKEGQNVTLSCEQNLNHDAMYWYRQDPGQGLRLIYYSQIVNDFQKGDIAEGYSVSREKKESFPLTVTSAQKNPTAFYLCASSGGLAGGTEVRDEQYFGPGTRLTVT.

The gene calls are TRBV3-1 (or the pseudogene TRBV3-2) and TRBJ2-3; tentative D call: TRBD2 (6 bases). CDR1 and CDR2 (germline): LGHDT, YNNKEL (reference sequence). Trimming took 4 bases from V and 4 from J, leaving 18 bases between them. The CDR3 has 16 amino acids. The CDR3 bases are TGTGCCAGCAGCCTCATGGACTACCCACACCCAGATACGCAGTATTTT. The encoded protein is CASSLMDYPHPDTQYF.

The chain combines TRBV9 with TRBJ2-7; 10 bases are a match to TRBD2. Germline trimming cut 3 bases from V and 6 bases from J; bases unmatched to any gene: 6. The germline V gene has CDR1 SGDLS and CDR2 YYNGEE. This CDR3 spans 14 amino acids. Written as DNA, the CDR3 is TGTGCCAGCAGCGGTAGCGGGGGGCCGTTCGAGCAGTACTTC. Its translation is CASSGSGGPFEQYF. The full variable domain, with the rest looked up from reference TRBV9 and TRBJ2-7, is DSGVTQTPKHLITATGQRVTLRCSPRSGDLSVYWYQQSLDQGLQFLIQYYNGEERAKGNILERFSAQQFPDLHSELNLSSLELGDSALYFCASSGSGGPFEQYFGPGTRLTVT.

In its sample, this clone was seen a few times. The chain couples TRBV5-1 to TRBJ1-3; D perhaps matches TRBD1 (6 bases). Germline V CDR1 and CDR2: SGHRS, YFSETQ. CDR3 size: 14 residues. V was clipped by 4 bases and J by 0 bases, with 8 bases between them. The CDR3 sequence is CASSLQGSGNTIYF. CDR3 nucleotide sequence: TGCGCCAGCAGCCTACAGGGCTCTGGAAACACCATATATTTT. The entire variable domain, with the rest obtained from reference TRBV5-1 and TRBJ1-3, is as follows: KAGVTQTPRYLIKTRGQQVTLSCSPISGHRSVSWYQQTPGQGLQFLFEYFSETQRNKGNFPGRFSGRQFSNSRSEMNVSTLELGDSALYLCASSLQGSGNTIYFGEGSWLTVV.

This clone was seen a few times. The V gene is TRBV10-2, the J gene TRBJ2-7; a possible D gene is TRBD2 (5 bases). The CDR3 totals 13 residues. The V end lost 6 bases, the J end lost 4 bases, and 13 bases lay between the germline ends. Looked up from germline, CDR1 is WSHSY and CDR2 is SAAADI. CDR3 bases: TGCGCCAGCAGATCGTCTAGCTATTACGAGCAGTACTTC. As protein: CASRSSSYYEQYF.

The chain is built from TRBV5-5 and TRBJ1-5; D is perhaps TRBD1 (6 bases). Trimming removed 4 bases from V and 0 bases from J, with 17 bases in between. Germline V CDR1 and CDR2: SGHKS, YYEKEE (reference sequence). This CDR3 is built from 17 residues. This chain's CDR3 is CASSPAAGEYSNQPQHF. The CDR3 nucleotides read TGTGCCAGCAGCCCTGCGGCAGGGGAGTATAGCAATCAGCCCCAGCATTTT.

The rearrangement uses TRBV30 and TRBJ2-7; possibly TRBD2 for D (5 bases). CDR3 length equals 13 residues. Germline CDR1 reads GTSNPN; CDR2 reads SVGIG (reference sequence). V was shortened by 3 bases and J by 6 bases, with 15 bases between the two germline ends. CDR3 sequence reads: CAWRTTGTGEQYF. CDR3 coding DNA: TGTGCCTGGAGGACTACGGGAACGGGCGAGCAGTACTTC.

V usage is TRBV28 and J usage is TRBJ1-5; D uncertain. The CDR3 consists of 16 residues. Germline V lookup: CDR1 MDHEN, CDR2 SYDVKM. V was pared by 1 base and J by 3 bases, with 13 bases between. The CDR3 region is CASSLSMGRPNQPQHF. Here the CDR3 DNA reads TGTGCCAGCAGTTTATCAATGGGGAGGCCCAATCAGCCCCAGCATTTT.

V usage is TRBV18 and J usage is TRBJ1-5; 7 positions agree with TRBD1. In germline, CDR1 is KGHSH, CDR2 LQKENI. J lost 5 bases, V lost 2 bases, and 6 bases had no gene match. The length of the CDR3 is 15 residues. The CDR3 loop reads CASSPDTGVYQPQHF. DNA for the CDR3: TGTGCCAGCTCACCAGACACAGGGGTGTATCAGCCCCAGCATTTT.

CDR3 region: CASSRAWGLGDETQYF. The CDR3, as DNA: TGTGCCAGCAGCCGAGCCTGGGGACTAGGTGACGAGACCCAGTACTTC. This chain uses TRBV3-1 (or the pseudogene TRBV3-2) with TRBJ2-5, with 8 bases that match TRBD2. V was pared by 4 bases and J by 5 bases, with 12 bases of the junction left unmatched. Germline CDR1 is LGHDT and CDR2 is YNNKEL (reference sequence). The CDR3 covers 16 residues.

The chain joins TRBV28 to TRBJ2-2; TRBD1 agrees at 9 bases. The germline V gene encodes CDR1 MDHEN and CDR2 SYDVKM. Trimming took 2 bases from V and 5 from J; bases not matched to a gene: 9. CDR3 length: 17 amino acids. CDR3 sequence: CASSLQPGQGRTGELFF. The DNA of the CDR3 is TGTGCCAGCAGTTTACAGCCCGGACAGGGGCGAACCGGGGAGCTGTTTTTT.

The chain employs TRBV5-5 and TRBJ1-2; TRBD1 aligns across 7 bases. This CDR3 has 16 residues. Germline V gene data show CDR1 as SGHKS and CDR2 as YYEKEE (reference sequence). With 4 bases clipped from V and 4 bases from J, the junction kept 13 bases outside the gene matches. CDR3 loop: CASSVGQASFGYGYTF. CDR3 coding DNA: TGTGCCAGCAGCGTCGGACAGGCGTCGTTTGGCTATGGCTACACCTTC.

This chain uses TRBV19 with TRBJ1-4; D unclear. Germline-derived CDR1 and CDR2 are LNHDA and SQIVND (reference sequence). The V end lost 7 bases, the J end lost 6 bases, and 18 bases lay between the germline ends. This CDR3 region has 15 residues. The CDR3 DNA is TGTGCCAGTACAAGTACGGGAACCTGGGATGAAAAACTGTTTTTT. This sequence encodes CASTSTGTWDEKLFF.

The chain carries TRBV7-2 and TRBJ2-2, with TRBD2 identical over 11 bases. Germline V gene data show CDR1 as SGHTA and CDR2 as FQGNSA. The V and J ends lost 3 bases and 4 bases, in that order; junction bases with no gene match: 1. CDR3 length equals 15 residues. For the CDR3, the DNA is TGTGCCAGCAGCTTGCTAGCGGGAGGCACCGGGGAGCTGTTTTTT. This translates into CASSLLAGGTGELFF. The complete variable domain, with remaining parts taken from reference TRBV7-2 and TRBJ2-2, reads GAGVSQSPSNKVTEKGKDVELRCDPISGHTALYWYRQSLGQGLEFLIYFQGNSAPDKSGLPSDRFSAERTGGSVSTLTIQRTQQEDSAVYLCASSLLAGGTGELFFGEGSRLTVL.

V gene TRBV6-6 combines with J gene TRBJ2-1, with D possibly matching TRBD1 (5 bases). The ends were cut back, 8 bases at V and 9 bases at J, with 17 bases in the middle. The CDR3 length is 13 residues. Germline CDR1 is MNHNY and CDR2 is SVGAGI (reference sequence). CDR3 nucleotide sequence: TGTGCCAGCTCCGAGGTCCTTAGGGGTGAGCAGTTCTTC. As protein: CASSEVLRGEQFF.

The CDR3 DNA reads as TGTGCCAGCAGCCTACGAGCTGGTTCCGGGACAGGGGTAAGGGGCTACACCTTC. Its translation is CASSLRAGSGTGVRGYTF. The chain links TRBV3-1 (or the pseudogene TRBV3-2) to TRBJ1-2; TRBD1 matches 10 bases. The V gene end was trimmed by 4 bases and the J gene end by 8 bases; junction bases not matched to a gene: 19. In germline, CDR1 is LGHDT, CDR2 YNNKEL (reference sequence). The CDR3 has 18 amino acids.

The CDR3 DNA is TGTGCCAGCAGCGGTAGCAGCCCGAGGAACACTGAAGCTTTCTTT. Protein product: CASSGSSPRNTEAFF. V usage is TRBV5-5 and J usage is TRBJ1-1, with D hard to call. The CDR3 sequence is 15 residues long. Trimming took 4 bases from V and 1 from J, leaving 14 bases between them. CDR1 is SGHKS and CDR2 is YYEKEE in the germline V gene (reference sequence).

This chain joins TRBV6-1 and TRBJ1-2; maybe TRBD1 (5 bases). V lost 3 bases to trimming and J lost 8 bases, with 19 bases between them. The length of the CDR3 is 15 residues. Germline loops: CDR1 MNHNS, CDR2 SASEGT. The CDR3 nucleotides read TGTGCCAGCAGTGATTGGACATCGTATTCCTCCGGCTACACCTTC. The encoded protein is CASSDWTSYSSGYTF.

Written as DNA, the CDR3 is TGTGCCAGCAGCCGCACATGGGAGGGGCAGGGGTTTTGGGAGACCCAGTACTTC. This gives the protein CASSRTWEGQGFWETQYF. The genes are TRBV7-3 and TRBJ2-5; perhaps TRBD2 as D (7 bases). Germline CDR1 and CDR2: SGHTA and FQGTGA. The CDR3 has 18 residues. With 5 bases removed from V and 5 bases from J, the gap between germline ends came to 27 bases.

The genes are TRBV18 and TRBJ2-1; D gene uncertain. Per germline, CDR1 KGHSH and CDR2 LQKENI. The CDR3 covers 14 residues. V lost 6 bases and J lost 8, with 17 bases in between. CDR3 DNA: TGTGCCAGCTCGCAGAAATCTACAACAGATGAGCAGTTCTTC. Translation gives CASSQKSTTDEQFF.

The chain recombines TRBV5-1 with TRBJ2-5; TRBD1 agrees at 9 bases. The ends lost 0 bases at V and 3 bases at J; junction bases unmatched: 6. CDR1 and CDR2 (germline): SGHRS, YFSETQ. CDR3 length equals 16 residues. This chain's CDR3 is CASSLALGTGKETQYF. The CDR3 coding sequence is TGCGCCAGCAGCTTGGCCCTCGGGACAGGGAAAGAGACCCAGTACTTC.

The V gene is TRBV4-1, the J gene TRBJ1-1, with 8 nucleotides matching TRBD1. Unmatched junction bases numbered 3, after V lost 0 bases and J lost 3 bases. Germline V gene sequence: CDR1 MGHRA, CDR2 YSYEKL. The CDR3 is 15 residues long. CDR3 loop: CASSQEVTGDTEAFF. Here the CDR3 DNA reads TGCGCCAGCAGCCAAGAAGTGACAGGGGACACTGAAGCTTTCTTT.